The clone carrying this TCR beta chain was found a few times. This record comes from a study of patients and donors after allogeneic stem cell transplantation. This CDR3 is built from 16 residues. V lost 0 bases and J 4 bases, leaving 13 bases between the germline ends. CDR1 and CDR2 (germline): SEHNR, FQNEAQ (reference sequence). A single record per CDR3 protein comes from TCRdb applying MiXCR to the RT-PCR reads. This sample has hundreds of thousands of distinct CDR3 sequences, with roughly 16% found just once. The chain links TRBV7-9 to TRBJ1-5, with a tentative D call TRBD1 (6 bases). The specimen was blood, either unsorted or a sorted T cell fraction (not recorded which). This sequence was found in a human donor who was either an allogeneic HSCT recipient or a stem cell or donor lymphocyte infusion donor (not recorded which). It is not recorded whose cells these are; they may come from a transplant donor. Here the CDR3 DNA reads TGTGCCAGCAGCTTAGCTTCACAGGGAAAGAATCAGCCCCAGCATTTT. Its translation is CASSLASQGKNQPQHF.